The T cell receptor (beta chain) described here comes from a study of blood T cell repertoires in COVID-19. Study details: From the United States, Italy and Spain came samples of acute and convalescent COVID-19. T cells, B-cell-depleted T cells, or PBMCs supplied cDNA or gDNA.

Participants reported their clinical history, and cohort assignment relied on those reports. Germline V gives CDR1 LNHDA, CDR2 SQIVND (reference sequence). This CDR3 region has 15 residues. V lost 2 bases and J lost 4; bases outside the gene matches: 6. Original methodology: Estimated nucleated cell counts came from reference gene primer amplification. Some clones are missing from TCRdb's copy, which holds only in-frame ones; the method was immunoSEQ multiplex PCR. V and J calls and clone size are copied from that table; D and trimming were computed from the DNA. The sample yields 350,000 or so clones, 65% to 90% seen once.

Material for sequencing was PBMCs or T cells enriched from blood (not recorded which). The source of this sequence is a woman in her 40s with acute COVID-19. V is TRBV19 and J is TRBJ2-3, with 7 bases identical to TRBD2. CDR3 sequence reads: CASSIPGGGSDTQYF. DNA of the CDR3: TGTGCCAGTAGTATACCGGGAGGAGGTTCAGATACGCAGTATTTT.